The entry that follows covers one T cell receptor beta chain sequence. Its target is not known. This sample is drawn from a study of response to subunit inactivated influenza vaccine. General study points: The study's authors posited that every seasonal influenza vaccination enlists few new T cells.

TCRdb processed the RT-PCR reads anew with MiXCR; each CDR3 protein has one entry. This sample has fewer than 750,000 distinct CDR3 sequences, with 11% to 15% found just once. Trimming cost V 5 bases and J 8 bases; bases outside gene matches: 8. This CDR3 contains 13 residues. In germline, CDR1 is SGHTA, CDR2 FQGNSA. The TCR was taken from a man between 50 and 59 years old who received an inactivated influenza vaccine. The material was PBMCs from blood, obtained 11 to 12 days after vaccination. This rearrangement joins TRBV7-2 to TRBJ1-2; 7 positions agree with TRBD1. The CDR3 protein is CASSPGRGQGYTF. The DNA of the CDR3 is TGTGCCAGCAGCCCAGGGAGGGGGCAGGGCTACACCTTC. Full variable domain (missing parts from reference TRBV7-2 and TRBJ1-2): GAGVSQSPSNKVTEKGKDVELRCDPISGHTALYWYRQSLGQGLEFLIYFQGNSAPDKSGLPSDRFSAERTGGSVSTLTIQRTQQEDSAVYLCASSPGRGQGYTFGSGTRLTVV.